The TCR beta chain under discussion was sequenced for a study of HIV-infected patients and healthy controls. Only a few counts were recorded for this clonotype. TCRdb used MiXCR to reprocess the 5' RACE reads, holding one entry per CDR3 protein. The sample includes over 15,000 distinct CDR3 sequences, 16% of them seen just once. The CDR3 spans 11 residues. CDR1 and CDR2 (germline): SEHNR, FQNEAQ (reference sequence). Trimming removed 5 bases at V and 8 bases at J, with 7 bases between. The sequenced sample was CD8+ T cells from blood. This sequence was found in a human donor in good health. V is TRBV7-9 and J is TRBJ2-1; D is undetermined. The CDR3 sequence is CASSPSHEQFF. In DNA form, the CDR3 reads TGTGCCAGCAGCCCTAGTCATGAGCAGTTCTTC.